This T cell receptor (beta chain) was obtained from a study of blood T cell repertoires in COVID-19. Data came from immunoSEQ multiplex PCR; TCRdb stores just in-frame clones and leaves some out. The sample contains about 310,000 clones, roughly nine tenths of which appear only once. CDR1 LGHDT and CDR2 YNNKEL come from the germline V gene (reference sequence). J lost 8 bases, V lost 5 bases, and 12 bases had no gene match. The CDR3 covers 15 residues. The clonotype originates from a man between 60 and 75 years old who had recovered from COVID-19. The gene calls are TRBV3-1 (or the pseudogene TRBV3-2) and TRBJ1-2; 9 positions match TRBD1. The sample was PBMCs or T cells enriched from blood (not recorded which). This chain's CDR3 is CASSTRSGQGDGYTF. The DNA of the CDR3 is TGTGCCAGCAGCACCAGATCGGGACAGGGCGACGGCTACACCTTC.